This TCR beta chain was documented in a study of T cells in Graves' hyperthyroidism and ophthalmopathy. This clonotype appeared once. This CDR3 region has 12 residues. Germline V gene lookup returns CDR1 SNHLY and CDR2 FYNNEI. The V end was cut by 3 bases, the J end by 14 bases, with 14 bases between. TCR beta CDR3 regions were amplified from RNA transcripts. A first-round RT-PCR of the TCR CDR3 used the HTBI primer set. TCRdb called the multiplex PCR reads again in MiXCR, with one record for every CDR3 protein. The sample shows roughly 100,000 distinct CDR3 sequences, around 50% of them seen only once. Participants, patients aged 18 to 65, had newly diagnosed hyperthyroidism with a duration under 2 months.

The specimen was blood. V is TRBV2 and J is TRBJ1-5; the D is unclear. This TCR derives from a man between 40 and 49 years old with Graves' hyperthyroidism. CDR3 sequence: CASSDAKYHEHF. Written as DNA, the CDR3 is TGTGCCAGCAGTGATGCAAAGTACCACGAGCATTTT.